This T cell receptor (beta chain) was documented in a study of T cell responses to AZD1222 COVID-19 vaccine. Comment on this clone: Antigen unknown.

Study findings and constraints: The sample set comprised mostly white British donors with more females, and clonal diversity was possibly underestimated. Unmutated regions of variants are reportedly targeted by nearly half of spike-specific TCRs.

TCRdb's copy holds only in-frame clones and misses some; the assay was immunoSEQ multiplex PCR. The repertoire has about 150,000 clones, just over 90% of them found once; the top ten carry 1.5% to 2%. Trimming stripped 7 bases from V and 3 bases from J, with 16 bases between. The germline V gene has CDR1 MNHEY and CDR2 SVGAGI. The CDR3 is 14 residues long. The sequence derives from an adult in good health. This chain joins TRBV6-5 and TRBJ2-7; D is perhaps TRBD1 (5 bases). The sample in question was peripheral blood, obtained on day 0 of AZD1222 vaccination. CDR3 sequence (DNA): TGTGCCAGCACCCCGACCTCAGGGAACTACGAGCAGTACTTC. Encoded protein: CASTPTSGNYEQYF.